The present T cell receptor beta chain was sequenced within a study of cytomegalovirus exposure and HLA in healthy donors. Whole-study findings and limits: Among TCR beta chains, those listed as cytomegalovirus-associated numbered around 160. Subsequent analysis of the roughly 120 validation repertoires found a tendency for first-cohort TCR clusters to co-occur.

Points on this clone: The antigen remains undetermined.

This table comes from immunoSEQ multiplex PCR, and its TCRdb copy is limited to in-frame clones, with some not included. The profile shows roughly 120,000 clones, 70% to 90% of them singletons. The clonotype originates from a man aged 18 to 35 in good health and CMV-seronegative. Sequencing was done on a sample of PBMCs.

CDR3 bases: TGTGCCAGCAGTCAAGCAACAATTCAGGCCCCAGATACGCAGTATTTT. Its protein product is CASSQATIQAPDTQYF. V is TRBV5-4 and J is TRBJ2-3, with D unresolved. Trimming removed 5 bases at V and 4 bases at J, with 20 bases between. Germline-derived CDR1 and CDR2 are SGHNT and YYREEE (reference sequence). CDR3 length: 16 residues.